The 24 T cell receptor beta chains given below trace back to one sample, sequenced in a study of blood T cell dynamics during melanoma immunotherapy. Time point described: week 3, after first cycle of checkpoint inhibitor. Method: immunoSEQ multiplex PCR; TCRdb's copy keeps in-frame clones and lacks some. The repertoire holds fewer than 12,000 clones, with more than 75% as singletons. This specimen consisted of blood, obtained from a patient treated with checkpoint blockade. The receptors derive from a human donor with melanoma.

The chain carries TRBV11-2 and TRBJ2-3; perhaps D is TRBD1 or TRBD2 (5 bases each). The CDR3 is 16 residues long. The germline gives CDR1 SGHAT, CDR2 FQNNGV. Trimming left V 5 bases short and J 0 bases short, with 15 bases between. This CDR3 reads CASSPEGRVSTDTQYF. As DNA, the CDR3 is TGTGCCAGCAGCCCCGAGGGGCGGGTGAGCACAGATACGCAGTATTTT.

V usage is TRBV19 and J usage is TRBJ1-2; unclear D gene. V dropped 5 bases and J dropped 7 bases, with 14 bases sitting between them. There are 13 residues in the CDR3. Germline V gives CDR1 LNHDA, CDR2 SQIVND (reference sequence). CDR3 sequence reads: CASSSFERRGYTF. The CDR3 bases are TGTGCCAGTAGTTCATTTGAGCGGCGTGGCTACACCTTC. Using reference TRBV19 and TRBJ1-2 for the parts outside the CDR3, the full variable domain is DGGITQSPKYLFRKEGQNVTLSCEQNLNHDAMYWYRQDPGQGLRLIYYSQIVNDFQKGDIAEGYSVSREKKESFPLTVTSAQKNPTAFYLCASSSFERRGYTFGSGTRLTVV.

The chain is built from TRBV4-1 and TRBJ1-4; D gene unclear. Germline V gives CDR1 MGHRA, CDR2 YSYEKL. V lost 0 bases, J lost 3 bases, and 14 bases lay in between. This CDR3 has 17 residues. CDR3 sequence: CASSQEMRGVANEKLFF. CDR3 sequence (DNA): TGCGCCAGCAGCCAAGAGATGCGGGGAGTAGCTAATGAAAAACTGTTTTTT.

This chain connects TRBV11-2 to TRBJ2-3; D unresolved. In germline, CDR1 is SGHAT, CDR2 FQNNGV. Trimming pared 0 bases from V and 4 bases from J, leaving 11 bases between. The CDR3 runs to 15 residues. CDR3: CASSLDRHSADTQYF. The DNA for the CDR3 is TGTGCCAGCAGCTTAGATCGGCATTCAGCAGATACGCAGTATTTT.

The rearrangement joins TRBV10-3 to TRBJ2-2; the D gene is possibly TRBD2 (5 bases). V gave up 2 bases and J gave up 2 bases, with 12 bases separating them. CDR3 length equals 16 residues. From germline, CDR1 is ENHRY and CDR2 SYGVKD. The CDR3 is CAISEIGLPNTGELFF. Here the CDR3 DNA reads TGTGCCATCAGTGAGATTGGACTTCCTAACACCGGGGAGCTGTTTTTT.

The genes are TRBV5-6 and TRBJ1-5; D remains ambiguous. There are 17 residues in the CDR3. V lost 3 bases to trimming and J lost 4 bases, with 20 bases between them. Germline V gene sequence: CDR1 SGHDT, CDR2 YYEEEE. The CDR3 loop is CASSSISKGLLNQPQHF. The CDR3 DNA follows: TGTGCCAGCAGCTCAATATCAAAAGGGTTATTAAATCAGCCCCAGCATTTT.

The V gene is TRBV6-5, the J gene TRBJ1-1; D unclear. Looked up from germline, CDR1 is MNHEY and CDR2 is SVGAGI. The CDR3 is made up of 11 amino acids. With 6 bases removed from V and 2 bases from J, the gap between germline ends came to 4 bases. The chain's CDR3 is CASRQNTEAFF. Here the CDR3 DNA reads TGTGCCAGCAGGCAAAACACTGAAGCTTTCTTT.

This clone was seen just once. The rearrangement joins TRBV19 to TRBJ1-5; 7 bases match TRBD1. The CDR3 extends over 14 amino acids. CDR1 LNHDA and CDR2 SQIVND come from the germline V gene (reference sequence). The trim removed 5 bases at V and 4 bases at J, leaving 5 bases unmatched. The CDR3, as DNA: TGTGCCAGTAGTGAACAGGGGCTTAATCAGCCCCAGCATTTT. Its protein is CASSEQGLNQPQHF.

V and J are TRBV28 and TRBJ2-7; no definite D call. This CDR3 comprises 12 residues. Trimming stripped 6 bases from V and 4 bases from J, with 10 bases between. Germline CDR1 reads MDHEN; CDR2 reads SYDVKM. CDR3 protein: CASSPGSYEQYF. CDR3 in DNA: TGTGCCAGCAGCCCTGGGTCATACGAGCAGTACTTC.

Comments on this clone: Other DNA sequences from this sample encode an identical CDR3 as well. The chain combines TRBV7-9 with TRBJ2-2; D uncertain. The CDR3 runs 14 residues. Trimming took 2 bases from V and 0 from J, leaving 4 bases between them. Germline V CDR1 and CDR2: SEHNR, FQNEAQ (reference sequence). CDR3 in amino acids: CASSLNPNTGELFF. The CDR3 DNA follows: TGTGCCAGCAGCTTAAATCCGAACACCGGGGAGCTGTTTTTT. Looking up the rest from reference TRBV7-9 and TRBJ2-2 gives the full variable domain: DTGVSQNPRHKITKRGQNVTFRCDPISEHNRLYWYRQTLGQGPEFLTYFQNEAQLEKSRLLSDRFSAERPKGSFSTLEIQRTEQGDSAMYLCASSLNPNTGELFFGEGSRLTVL.

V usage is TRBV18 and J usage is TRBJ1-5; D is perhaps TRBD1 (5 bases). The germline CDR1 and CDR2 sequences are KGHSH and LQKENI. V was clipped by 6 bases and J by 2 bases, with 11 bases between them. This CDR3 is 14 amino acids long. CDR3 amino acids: CASSLGGGNQPQHF. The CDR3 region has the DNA TGTGCCAGCTCTCTCGGGGGAGGCAATCAGCCCCAGCATTTT.

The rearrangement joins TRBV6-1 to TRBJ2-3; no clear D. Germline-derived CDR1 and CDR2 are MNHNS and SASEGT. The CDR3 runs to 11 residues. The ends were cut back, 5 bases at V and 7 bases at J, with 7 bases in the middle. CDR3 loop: CASSPDNTQYF. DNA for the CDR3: TGTGCCAGCAGTCCCGACAATACGCAGTATTTT.

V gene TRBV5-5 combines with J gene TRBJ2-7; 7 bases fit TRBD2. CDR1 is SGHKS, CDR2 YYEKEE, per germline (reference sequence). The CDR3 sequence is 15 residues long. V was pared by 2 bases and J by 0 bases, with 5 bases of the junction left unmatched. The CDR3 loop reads CASSLERDFSYEQYV. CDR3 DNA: TGTGCCAGCAGCTTAGAGCGGGACTTCTCCTACGAGCAGTACGTC.

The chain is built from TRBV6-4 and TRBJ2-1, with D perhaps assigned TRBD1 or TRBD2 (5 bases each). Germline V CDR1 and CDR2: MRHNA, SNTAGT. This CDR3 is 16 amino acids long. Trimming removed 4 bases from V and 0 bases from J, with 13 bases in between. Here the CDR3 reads CASSATGTDSYNEQFF. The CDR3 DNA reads TGTGCCAGCAGTGCCACGGGGACCGACTCCTACAATGAGCAGTTCTTC.

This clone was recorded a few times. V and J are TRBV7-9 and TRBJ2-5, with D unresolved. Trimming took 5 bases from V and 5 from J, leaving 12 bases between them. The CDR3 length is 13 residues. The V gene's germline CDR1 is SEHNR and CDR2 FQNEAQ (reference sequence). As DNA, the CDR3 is TGTGCCAGCAGCCGAGGAAGGTCGGAGACCCAGTACTTC. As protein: CASSRGRSETQYF.

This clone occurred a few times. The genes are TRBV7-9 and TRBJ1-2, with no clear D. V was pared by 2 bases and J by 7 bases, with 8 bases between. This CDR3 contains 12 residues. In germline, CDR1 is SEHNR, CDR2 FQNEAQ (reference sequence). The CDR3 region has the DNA TGTGCCAGCAGCTTATCCACTGGTGGCTACACCTTC. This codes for CASSLSTGGYTF.

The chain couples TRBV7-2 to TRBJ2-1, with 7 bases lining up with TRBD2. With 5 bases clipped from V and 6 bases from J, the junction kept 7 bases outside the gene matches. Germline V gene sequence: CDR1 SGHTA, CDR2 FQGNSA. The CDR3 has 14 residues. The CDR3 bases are TGTGCCAGCAGCCTCGGGACTATTAGCAATGAGCAGTTCTTC. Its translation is CASSLGTISNEQFF.

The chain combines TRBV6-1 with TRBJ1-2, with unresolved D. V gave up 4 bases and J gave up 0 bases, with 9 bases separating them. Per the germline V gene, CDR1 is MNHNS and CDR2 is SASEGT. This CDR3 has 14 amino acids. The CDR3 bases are TGTGCCAGCAGTGGGTCCGGAACTAACTATGGCTACACCTTC. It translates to CASSGSGTNYGYTF.

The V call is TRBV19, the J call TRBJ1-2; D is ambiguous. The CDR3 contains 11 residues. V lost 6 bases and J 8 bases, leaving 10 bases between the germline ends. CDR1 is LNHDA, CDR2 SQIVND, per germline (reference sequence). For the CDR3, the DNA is TGTGCCAGTAGGAGTCCTGGGGGCTACACCTTC. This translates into CASRSPGGYTF.

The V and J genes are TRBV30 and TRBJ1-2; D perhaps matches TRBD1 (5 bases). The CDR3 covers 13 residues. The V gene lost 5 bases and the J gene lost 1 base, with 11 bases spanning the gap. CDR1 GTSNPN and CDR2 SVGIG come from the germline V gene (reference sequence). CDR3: CAWAQGFNYGYTF. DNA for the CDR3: TGTGCCTGGGCCCAGGGCTTTAACTATGGCTACACCTTC. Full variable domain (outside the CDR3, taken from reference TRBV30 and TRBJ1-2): SQTIHQWPATLVQPVGSPLSLECTVEGTSNPNLYWYRQAAGRGLQLLFYSVGIGQISSEVPQNLSASRPQDRQFILSSKKLLLSDSGFYLCAWAQGFNYGYTFGSGTRLTVV.

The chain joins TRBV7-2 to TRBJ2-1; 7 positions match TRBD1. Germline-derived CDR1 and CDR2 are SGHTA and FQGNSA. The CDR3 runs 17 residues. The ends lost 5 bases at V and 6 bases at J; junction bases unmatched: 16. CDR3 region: CASSKRPGTERGNEQFF. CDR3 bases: TGTGCCAGCAGCAAACGTCCCGGGACAGAAAGGGGCAATGAGCAGTTCTTC.

In DNA form, the CDR3 reads TGTGCCAGCAGCAACCATGGGACAGGGACGGAGCCTCCCTATGGCTACACCTTC. Residues: CASSNHGTGTEPPYGYTF. V usage is TRBV21-1 and J usage is TRBJ1-2; the table assigns TRBD1, which was not confirmed against the DNA. TRBV21-1 is noted as a pseudogene. This CDR3 spans 18 amino acids.

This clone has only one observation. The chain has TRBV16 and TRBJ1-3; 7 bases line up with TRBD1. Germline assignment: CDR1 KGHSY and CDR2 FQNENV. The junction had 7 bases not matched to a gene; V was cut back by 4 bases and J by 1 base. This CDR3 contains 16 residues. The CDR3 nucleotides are TGTGCCAGCAGCCCGTCGACAGGGCAATCTGGAAACACCATATATTTT. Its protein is CASSPSTGQSGNTIYF. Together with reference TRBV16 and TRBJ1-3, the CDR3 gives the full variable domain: GEEVAQTPKHLVRGEGQKAKLYCAPIKGHSYVFWYQQVLKNEFKFLISFQNENVFDETGMPKERFSAKCLPNSPCSLEIQATKLEDSAVYFCASSPSTGQSGNTIYFGEGSWLTVV.

CDR3 sequence (DNA): TGTGCCAGCTCACCCCAGGGGAGAACTGAAGCTTTCTTT. It encodes CASSPQGRTEAFF. V is TRBV18 and J is TRBJ1-1, with D perhaps TRBD1 (6 bases). Trimming removed 3 bases at V and 5 bases at J, with 10 bases between. CDR3 length: 13 residues. CDR1 is KGHSH and CDR2 is LQKENI in the germline V gene. Full variable domain (remainder filled in from reference TRBV18 and TRBJ1-1): NAGVMQNPRHLVRRRGQEARLRCSPMKGHSHVYWYRQLPEEGLKFMVYLQKENIIDESGMPKERFSAEFPKEGPSILRIQQVVRGDSAAYFCASSPQGRTEAFFGQGTRLTVV.